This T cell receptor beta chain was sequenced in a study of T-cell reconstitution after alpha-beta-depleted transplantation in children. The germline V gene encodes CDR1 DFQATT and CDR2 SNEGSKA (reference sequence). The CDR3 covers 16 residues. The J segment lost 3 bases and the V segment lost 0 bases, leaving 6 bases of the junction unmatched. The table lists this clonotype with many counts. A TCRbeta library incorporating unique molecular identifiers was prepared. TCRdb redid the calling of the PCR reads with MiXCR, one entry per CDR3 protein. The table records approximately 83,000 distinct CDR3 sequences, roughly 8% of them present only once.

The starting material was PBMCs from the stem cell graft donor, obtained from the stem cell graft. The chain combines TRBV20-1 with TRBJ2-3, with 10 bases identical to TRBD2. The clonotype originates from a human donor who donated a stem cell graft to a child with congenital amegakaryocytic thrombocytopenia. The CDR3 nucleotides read TGCAGTGCTAGAGAAGATCTAGCGGGAGTAACAGATACGCAGTATTTT. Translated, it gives CSAREDLAGVTDTQYF.